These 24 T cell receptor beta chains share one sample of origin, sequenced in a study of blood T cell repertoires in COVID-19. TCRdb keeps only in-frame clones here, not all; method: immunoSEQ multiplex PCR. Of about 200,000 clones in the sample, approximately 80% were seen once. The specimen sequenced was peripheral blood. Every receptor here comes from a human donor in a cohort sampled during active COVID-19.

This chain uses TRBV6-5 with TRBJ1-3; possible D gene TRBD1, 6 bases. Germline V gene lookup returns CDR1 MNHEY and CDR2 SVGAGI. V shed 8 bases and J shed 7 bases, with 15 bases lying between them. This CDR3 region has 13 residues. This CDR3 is CASGGGRGNTIYF. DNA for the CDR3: TGTGCCAGCGGGGGGGGGCGAGGCAACACCATATATTTT.

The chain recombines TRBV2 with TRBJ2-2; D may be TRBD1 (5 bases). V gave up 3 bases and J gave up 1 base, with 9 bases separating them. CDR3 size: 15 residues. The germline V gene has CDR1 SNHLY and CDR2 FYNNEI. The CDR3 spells CASSEWQGNTGELFF. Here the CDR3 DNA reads TGTGCCAGCAGTGAGTGGCAGGGGAACACCGGGGAGCTGTTTTTT.

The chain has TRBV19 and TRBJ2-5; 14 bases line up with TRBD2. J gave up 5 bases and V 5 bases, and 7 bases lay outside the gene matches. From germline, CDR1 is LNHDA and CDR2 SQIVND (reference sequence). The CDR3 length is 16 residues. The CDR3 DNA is TGTGCCAGTAGTGGCTGGACTAGCGGGAGGAGTGAGACCCAGTACTTC. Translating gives CASSGWTSGRSETQYF.

The CDR3 reads CASSSPGTEAFF. CDR3 coding DNA: TGTGCCAGCAGCTCCCCGGGAACTGAAGCTTTCTTT. The V and J genes are TRBV5-4 and TRBJ1-1; D unclear. V lost 3 bases and J lost 5, with 8 bases in between. Germline-derived CDR1 and CDR2 are SGHNT and YYREEE (reference sequence). The CDR3 is 12 amino acids.

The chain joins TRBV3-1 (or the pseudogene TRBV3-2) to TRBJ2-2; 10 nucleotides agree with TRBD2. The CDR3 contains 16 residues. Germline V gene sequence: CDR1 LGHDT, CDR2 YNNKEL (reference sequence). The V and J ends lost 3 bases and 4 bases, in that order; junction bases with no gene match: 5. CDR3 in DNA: TGTGCCAGCAGCCAGGGACTAGCGTTAGGCACCGGGGAGCTGTTTTTT. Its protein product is CASSQGLALGTGELFF.

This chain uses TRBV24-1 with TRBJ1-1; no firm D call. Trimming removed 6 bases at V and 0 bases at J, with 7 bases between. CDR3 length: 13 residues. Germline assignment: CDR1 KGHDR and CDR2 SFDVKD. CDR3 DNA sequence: TGTGCCACCAGTCAGAACATGAACACTGAAGCTTTCTTT. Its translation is CATSQNMNTEAFF.

The CDR3 sequence is CASSLVSGGEQYF. The CDR3 nucleotides read TGTGCCAGCAGCTTGGTATCGGGAGGCGAGCAGTACTTC. The J gene is TRBJ2-7, the V gene TRBV5-4; 7 bases match TRBD2. Trimming removed 0 bases from V and 6 bases from J; junction bases left unmatched: 3. Germline CDR1 is SGHNT and CDR2 is YYREEE (reference sequence). CDR3 size: 13 residues.

The CDR3 coding sequence is TGTGCCAGCAGCCGCAACGGGGCAACTAATGAAAAACTGTTTTTT. This gives the protein CASSRNGATNEKLFF. The V gene is TRBV9, the J gene TRBJ1-4; D call uncertain. This CDR3 region has 15 residues. The germline gives CDR1 SGDLS, CDR2 YYNGEE. V was trimmed by 4 bases and J by 0 bases, leaving 10 bases between them.

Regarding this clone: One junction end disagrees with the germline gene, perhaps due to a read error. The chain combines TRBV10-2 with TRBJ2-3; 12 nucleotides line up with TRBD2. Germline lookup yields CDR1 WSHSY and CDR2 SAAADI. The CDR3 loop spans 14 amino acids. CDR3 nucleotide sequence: TGCGCCAGCAGTGATGGAAAGACTAGCGGGAGTCAGGATTTT. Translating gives CASSDGKTSGSQDF.

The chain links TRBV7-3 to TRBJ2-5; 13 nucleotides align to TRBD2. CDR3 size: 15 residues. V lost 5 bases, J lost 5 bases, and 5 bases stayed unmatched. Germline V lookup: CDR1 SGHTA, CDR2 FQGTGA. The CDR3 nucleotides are TGTGCCAGCAGCCCCGGGACTAGCGGGGAGGAGACCCAGTACTTC. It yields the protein CASSPGTSGEETQYF.

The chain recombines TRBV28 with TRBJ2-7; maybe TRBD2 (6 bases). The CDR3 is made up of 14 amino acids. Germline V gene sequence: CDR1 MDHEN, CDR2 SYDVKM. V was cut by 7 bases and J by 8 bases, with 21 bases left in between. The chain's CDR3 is CASTPPGSGRQQYF. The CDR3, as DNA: TGTGCCAGCACCCCACCCGGTAGCGGCCGGCAGCAGTACTTC.

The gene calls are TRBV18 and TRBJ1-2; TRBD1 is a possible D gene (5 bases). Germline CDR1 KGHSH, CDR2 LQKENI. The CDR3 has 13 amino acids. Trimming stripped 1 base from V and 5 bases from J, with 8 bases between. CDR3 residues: CASSPQGYYGYTF. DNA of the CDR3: TGTGCCAGCTCACCACAGGGGTATTATGGCTACACCTTC. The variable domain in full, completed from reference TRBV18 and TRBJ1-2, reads NAGVMQNPRHLVRRRGQEARLRCSPMKGHSHVYWYRQLPEEGLKFMVYLQKENIIDESGMPKERFSAEFPKEGPSILRIQQVVRGDSAAYFCASSPQGYYGYTFGSGTRLTVV.

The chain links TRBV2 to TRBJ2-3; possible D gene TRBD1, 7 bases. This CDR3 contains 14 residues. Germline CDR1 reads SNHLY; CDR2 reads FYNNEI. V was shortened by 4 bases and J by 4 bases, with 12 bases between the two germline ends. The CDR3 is CASSGQGGSDTQYF. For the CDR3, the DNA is TGTGCCAGCAGTGGACAGGGAGGTTCAGATACGCAGTATTTT. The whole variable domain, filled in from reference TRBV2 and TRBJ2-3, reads EPEVTQTPSHQVTQMGQEVILRCVPISNHLYFYWYRQILGQKVEFLVSFYNNEISEKSEIFDDQFSVERPDGSNFTLKIRSTKLEDSAMYFCASSGQGGSDTQYFGPGTRLTVL.

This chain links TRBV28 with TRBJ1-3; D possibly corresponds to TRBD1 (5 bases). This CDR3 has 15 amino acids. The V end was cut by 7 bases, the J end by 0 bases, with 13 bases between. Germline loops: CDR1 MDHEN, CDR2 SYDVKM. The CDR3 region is CASTPGFLSGNTIYF. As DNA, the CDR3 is TGTGCCAGCACACCAGGGTTTCTCTCTGGAAACACCATATATTTT.

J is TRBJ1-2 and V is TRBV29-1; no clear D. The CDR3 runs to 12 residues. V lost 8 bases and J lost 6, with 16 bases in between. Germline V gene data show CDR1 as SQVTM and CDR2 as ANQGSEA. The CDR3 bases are TGCAGCTCCCCTGGGGAGGCGAATGGCTACACCTTC. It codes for CSSPGEANGYTF.

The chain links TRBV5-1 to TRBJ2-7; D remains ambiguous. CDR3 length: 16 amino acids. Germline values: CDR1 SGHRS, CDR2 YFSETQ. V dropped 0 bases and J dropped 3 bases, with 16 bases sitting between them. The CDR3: CASSLDGFGFGYEQYF. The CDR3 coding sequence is TGCGCCAGCAGCTTGGATGGTTTCGGGTTCGGCTACGAGCAGTACTTC.

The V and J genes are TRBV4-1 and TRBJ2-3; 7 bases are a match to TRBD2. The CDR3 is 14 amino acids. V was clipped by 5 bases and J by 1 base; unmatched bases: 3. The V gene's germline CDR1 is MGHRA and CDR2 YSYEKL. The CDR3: CASSFTSGTDTQYF. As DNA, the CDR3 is TGCGCCAGCAGCTTCACTAGCGGCACAGATACGCAGTATTTT.

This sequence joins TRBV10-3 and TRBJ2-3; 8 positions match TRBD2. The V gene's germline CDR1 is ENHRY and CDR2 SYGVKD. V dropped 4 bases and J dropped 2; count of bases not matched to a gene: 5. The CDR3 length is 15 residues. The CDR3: CAISGTSGATDTQYF. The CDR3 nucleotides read TGTGCCATCAGTGGTACTAGCGGTGCCACAGATACGCAGTATTTT.

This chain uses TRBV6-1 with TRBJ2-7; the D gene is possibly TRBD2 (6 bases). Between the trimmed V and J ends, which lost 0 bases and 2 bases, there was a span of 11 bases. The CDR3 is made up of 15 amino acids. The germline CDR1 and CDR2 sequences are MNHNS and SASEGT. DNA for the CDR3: TGTGCCAGCAGTGAAGCAGTCAGGGAGGCCTACGAGCAGTACTTC. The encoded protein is CASSEAVREAYEQYF.

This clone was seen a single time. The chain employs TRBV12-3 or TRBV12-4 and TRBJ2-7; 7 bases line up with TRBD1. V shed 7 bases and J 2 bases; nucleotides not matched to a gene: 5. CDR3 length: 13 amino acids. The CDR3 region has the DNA TGTGCCAGCACCAGACAGGGCCCCTACGAGCAGTACTTC. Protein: CASTRQGPYEQYF.

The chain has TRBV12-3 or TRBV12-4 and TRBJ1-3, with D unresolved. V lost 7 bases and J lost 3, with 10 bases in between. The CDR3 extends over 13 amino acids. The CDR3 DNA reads TGTGCCAGCACCCTCGCAGGTGGAAACACCATATATTTT. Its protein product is CASTLAGGNTIYF.

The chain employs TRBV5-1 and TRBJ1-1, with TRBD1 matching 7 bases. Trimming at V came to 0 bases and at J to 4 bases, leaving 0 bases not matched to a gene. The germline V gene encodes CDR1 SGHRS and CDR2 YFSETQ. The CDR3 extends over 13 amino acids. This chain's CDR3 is CASSLDRGTEAFF. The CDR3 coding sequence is TGCGCCAGCAGCTTGGACAGGGGCACTGAAGCTTTCTTT.

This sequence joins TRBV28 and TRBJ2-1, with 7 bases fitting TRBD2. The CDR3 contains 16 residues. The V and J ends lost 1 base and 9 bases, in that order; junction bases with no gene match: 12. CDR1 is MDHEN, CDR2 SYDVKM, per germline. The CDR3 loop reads CASSLFVGGPSGEQFF. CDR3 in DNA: TGTGCCAGCAGTTTATTTGTGGGAGGGCCCTCAGGTGAGCAGTTCTTC.

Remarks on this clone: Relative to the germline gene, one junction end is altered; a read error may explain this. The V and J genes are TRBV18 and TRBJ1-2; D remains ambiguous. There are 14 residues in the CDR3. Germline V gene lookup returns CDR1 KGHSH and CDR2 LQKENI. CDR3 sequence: CASSPQRVYYGYTF. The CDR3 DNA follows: TGTGCCAGCTCCCCACAGAGGGTATACTATGGCTACACCTTC.